The T cell receptor (beta chain) described here comes from a study of shared clonotypes between healthy human individuals. Study outcomes and limitations: Only a few donors were included, so the genetic and exposure-history diversity represented was limited.

Concerning this clone itself: The antigen is unknown.

Donation came from healthy HIV-negative adults that had no recent acute infections or vaccinations. Across several immunoSEQ plates, the genomic DNA of each subset was split evenly. Measured with immunoSEQ multiplex PCR; TCRdb has only the in-frame clones, and not every one. The sample contains 450,000 to 500,000 clones, around 73% of which appear only once. V was trimmed by 1 base and J by 2 bases, leaving 12 bases between them. The CDR3 has 15 amino acids. Germline V gene data show CDR1 as LNHNV and CDR2 as YYDKDF (reference sequence). The sequence was obtained from a woman in her thirties or forties in good health. Some clones in this sample may be carry-over from other donors' samples. Sample: PBMCs. The chain joins TRBV15 to TRBJ2-7, with no clear D. CDR3 loop: CATSRGIDGTYEQYF. The CDR3 nucleotides are TGTGCCACCAGCAGAGGAATTGACGGCACCTACGAGCAGTACTTC.